A single sample is the source of the 3 T cell receptor beta chains below, sequenced in a study of cytomegalovirus exposure and HLA in healthy donors. 13 Jbeta primers and 60 Vbeta primers were used for the PCR. The table came from immunoSEQ multiplex PCR; TCRdb's copy has only in-frame clones and leaves some out. The sample carries under 150,000 clones, roughly 69% recorded once. The sequenced sample was PBMCs. The receptors shown here come from a woman aged 40 to 50 in good health and CMV-seropositive.

This chain uses TRBV25-1 with TRBJ2-5; 8 nucleotides match TRBD2. The J call is doubtful: the DNA matches TRBJ2-7 better. CDR3 length: 15 amino acids. Germline V lookup: CDR1 MGHDK, CDR2 SYGVNS. This CDR3 is CASRAGGKSAYEQYF. The CDR3 DNA sequence: TGTGCCAGCAGGGCGGGGGGTAAATCCGCCTACGAGCAGTACTTC.

CDR3 DNA: TGCGCCAGCAGCCAAGGGTTTGGATCGGGAGATGAAGCTTTCTTT. Translated, it gives CASSQGFGSGDEAFF. This chain uses TRBV4-1 with TRBJ1-1; unclear D gene. The CDR3 spans 15 residues. Trimming removed 1 base at V and 7 bases at J, with 16 bases between. CDR1 and CDR2 (germline): MGHRA, YSYEKL.

This rearrangement joins TRBV9 to TRBJ2-1, with a weak D call TRBD2 (5 bases). Looked up from germline, CDR1 is SGDLS and CDR2 is YYNGEE. The CDR3 has 15 amino acids. V was clipped by 0 bases and J by 8 bases, with 15 bases between them. CDR3: CASSVAPGSVDEQFF. The CDR3 region has the DNA TGTGCCAGCAGCGTAGCTCCGGGGAGTGTTGATGAGCAGTTCTTC.